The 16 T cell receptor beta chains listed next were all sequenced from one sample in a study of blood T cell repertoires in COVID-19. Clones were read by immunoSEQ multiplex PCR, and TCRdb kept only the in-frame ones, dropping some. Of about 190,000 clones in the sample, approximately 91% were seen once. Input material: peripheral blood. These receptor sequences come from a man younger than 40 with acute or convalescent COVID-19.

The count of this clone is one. Here the CDR3 reads CASSLREGGVPYEQYF. The CDR3 DNA reads as TGTGCCAGCAGCTTACGTGAAGGCGGGGTACCCTACGAGCAGTACTTC. The rearrangement uses TRBV11-3 and TRBJ2-7, with D possibly matching TRBD2 (6 bases). Trimming removed 2 bases at V and 2 bases at J, with 16 bases between. The CDR3 is 16 residues long. Germline V gene sequence: CDR1 SGHNT, CDR2 YENEEA. Based on the CDR3 plus reference TRBV11-3 and TRBJ2-7, the full variable domain is EAGVVQSPRYKIIEKKQPVAFWCNPISGHNTLYWYLQNLGQGPELLIRYENEEAVDDSQLPKDRFSAERLKGVDSTLKIQPAELGDSAVYLCASSLREGGVPYEQYFGPGTRLTVT.

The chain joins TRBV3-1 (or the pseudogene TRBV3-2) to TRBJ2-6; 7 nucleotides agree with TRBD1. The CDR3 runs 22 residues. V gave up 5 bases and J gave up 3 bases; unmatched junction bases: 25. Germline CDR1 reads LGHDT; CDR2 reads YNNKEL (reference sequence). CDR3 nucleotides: TGTGCCAGCAGCTCTCGGGGATGGAGAACCACCTGGACAGGTGTTGGGGCCAACGTCCTGACTTTC. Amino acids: CASSSRGWRTTWTGVGANVLTF.

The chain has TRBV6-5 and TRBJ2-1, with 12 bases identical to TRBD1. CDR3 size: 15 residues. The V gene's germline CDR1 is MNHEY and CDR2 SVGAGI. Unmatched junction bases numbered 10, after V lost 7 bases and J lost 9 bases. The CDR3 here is CASTWDRGLVGEQFF. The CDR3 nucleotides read TGTGCCAGCACTTGGGACAGGGGGCTTGTTGGTGAGCAGTTCTTC.

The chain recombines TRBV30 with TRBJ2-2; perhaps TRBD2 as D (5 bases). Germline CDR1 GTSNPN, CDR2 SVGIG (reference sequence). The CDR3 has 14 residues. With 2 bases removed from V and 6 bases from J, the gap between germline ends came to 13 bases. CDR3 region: CAWSPGESPGELFF. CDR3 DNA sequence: TGTGCCTGGAGTCCTGGGGAGTCCCCCGGGGAGCTGTTTTTT.

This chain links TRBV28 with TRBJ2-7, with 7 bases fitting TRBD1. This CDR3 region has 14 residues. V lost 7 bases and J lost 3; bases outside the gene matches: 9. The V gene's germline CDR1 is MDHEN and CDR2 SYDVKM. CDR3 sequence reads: CASTRADRLYEQYF. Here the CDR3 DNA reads TGTGCCAGCACCCGGGCGGACAGGCTCTACGAGCAGTACTTC.

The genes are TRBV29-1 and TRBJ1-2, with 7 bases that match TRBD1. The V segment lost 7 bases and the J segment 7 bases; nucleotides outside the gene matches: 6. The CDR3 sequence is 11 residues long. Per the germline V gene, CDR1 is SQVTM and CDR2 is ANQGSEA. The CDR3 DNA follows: TGCAGCGGTGGCGGGACAGCTGGCTACACCTTC. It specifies CSGGGTAGYTF.

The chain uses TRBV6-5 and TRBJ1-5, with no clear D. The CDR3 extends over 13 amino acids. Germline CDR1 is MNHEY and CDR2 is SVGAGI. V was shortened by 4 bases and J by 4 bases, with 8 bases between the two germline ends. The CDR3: CASSWSRNQPQHF. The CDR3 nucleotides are TGTGCCAGCAGTTGGTCCAGGAATCAGCCCCAGCATTTT.

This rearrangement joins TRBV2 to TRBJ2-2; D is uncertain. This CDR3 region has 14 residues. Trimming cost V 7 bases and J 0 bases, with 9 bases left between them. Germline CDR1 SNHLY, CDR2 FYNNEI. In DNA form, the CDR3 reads TGTGCCAGCACTGGCAGCGCGAACACCGGGGAGCTGTTTTTT. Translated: CASTGSANTGELFF.

In DNA form, the CDR3 reads TGCGCCAGCAGCTTGGTTGCGGGGGCGGAGGAAAAACTGTTTTTT. It yields the protein CASSLVAGAEEKLFF. J is TRBJ1-4 and V is TRBV5-1; D is possibly TRBD1 (6 bases). The germline CDR1 and CDR2 sequences are SGHRS and YFSETQ. Trimming removed 0 bases from V and 8 bases from J, with 14 bases in between. The CDR3 extends over 15 amino acids.

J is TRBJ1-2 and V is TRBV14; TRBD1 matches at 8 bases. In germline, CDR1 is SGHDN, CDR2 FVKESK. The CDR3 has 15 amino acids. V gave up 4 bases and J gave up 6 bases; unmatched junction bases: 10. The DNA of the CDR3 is TGTGCCAGCAGCCTATTCCCGGGACAGGCCGATGGCTACACCTTC. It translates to CASSLFPGQADGYTF.

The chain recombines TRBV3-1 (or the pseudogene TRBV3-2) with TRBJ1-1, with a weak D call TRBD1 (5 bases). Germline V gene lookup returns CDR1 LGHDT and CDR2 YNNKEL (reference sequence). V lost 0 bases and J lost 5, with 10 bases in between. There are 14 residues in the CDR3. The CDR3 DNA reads TGTGCCAGCAGCCAAGATGGGGCCTGGACTGAAGCTTTCTTT. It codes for CASSQDGAWTEAFF.

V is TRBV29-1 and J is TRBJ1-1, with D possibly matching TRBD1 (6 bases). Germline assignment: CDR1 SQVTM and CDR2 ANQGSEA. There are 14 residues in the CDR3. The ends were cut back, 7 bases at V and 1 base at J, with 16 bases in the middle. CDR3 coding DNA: TGCAGCGCTAAAGGGGACACCACGAACACTGAAGCTTTCTTT. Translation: CSAKGDTTNTEAFF. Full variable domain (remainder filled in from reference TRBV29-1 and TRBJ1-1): SAVISQKPSRDICQRGTSLTIQCQVDSQVTMMFWYRQQPGQSLTLIATANQGSEATYESGFVIDKFPISRPNLTFSTLTVSNMSPEDSSIYLCSAKGDTTNTEAFFGQGTRLTVV.

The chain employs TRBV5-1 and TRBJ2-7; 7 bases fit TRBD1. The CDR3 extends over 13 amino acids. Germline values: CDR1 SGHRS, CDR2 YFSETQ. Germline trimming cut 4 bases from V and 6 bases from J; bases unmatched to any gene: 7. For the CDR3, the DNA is TGCGCCAGCAGCGTGACAGGGACCGGCGAGCAGTACTTC. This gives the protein CASSVTGTGEQYF.

CDR3 in amino acids: CASSQKGTGNTEAFF. CDR3 nucleotides: TGTGCCAGCAGCCAAAAGGGGACAGGGAACACTGAAGCTTTCTTT. The gene calls are TRBV3-1 (or the pseudogene TRBV3-2) and TRBJ1-1; 8 nucleotides match TRBD1. The germline V gene encodes CDR1 LGHDT and CDR2 YNNKEL (reference sequence). Germline trimming cut 2 bases from V and 1 base from J; bases unmatched to any gene: 3. The CDR3 is 15 amino acids.

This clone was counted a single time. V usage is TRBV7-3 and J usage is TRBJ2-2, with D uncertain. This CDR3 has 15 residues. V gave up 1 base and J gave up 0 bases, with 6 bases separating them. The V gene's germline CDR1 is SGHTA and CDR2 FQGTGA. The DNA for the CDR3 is TGTGCCAGCAGCTTAAGTCCCGCGAACACCGGGGAGCTGTTTTTT. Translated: CASSLSPANTGELFF.

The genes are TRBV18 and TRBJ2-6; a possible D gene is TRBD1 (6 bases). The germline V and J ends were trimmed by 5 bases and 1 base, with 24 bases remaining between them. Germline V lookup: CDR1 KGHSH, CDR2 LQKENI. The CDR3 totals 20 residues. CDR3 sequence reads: CASSSYTTGTSFSGANVLTF. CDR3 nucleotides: TGTGCCAGCTCATCATACACTACCGGGACATCCTTTTCTGGGGCCAACGTCCTGACTTTC.